Presented here are 16 T cell receptor beta chains from one specimen sequenced in a study of Graves' ophthalmopathy and Graves' hyperthyroidism. As the template, RNA transcripts were used to amplify TCR beta CDR3 regions. In the first round, RT-PCR was carried out with HTBI primers, and a multiplex PCR formed the second round. MiXCR, run by TCRdb on the multiplex PCR reads, gives a single entry per CDR3 protein. The sample includes hundreds of thousands of distinct CDR3 sequences, approximately 40% seen only once; the top ten take about 40%. Sequencing was performed on peripheral blood. The receptor set was obtained from an adult man with Graves' ophthalmopathy.

The J gene is TRBJ2-5, the V gene TRBV7-8; the match to TRBD2 covers 13 bases. The CDR3 consists of 17 residues. Germline V gene sequence: CDR1 SGHVS, CDR2 FQNEAQ. The V gene end was trimmed by 2 bases and the J gene end by 6 bases; junction bases not matched to a gene: 9. The CDR3 nucleotides read TGTGCCAGCAGCTTAACGGGACTAGCGGGAATTAAGAAGACCCAGTACTTC. Amino acid sequence: CASSLTGLAGIKKTQYF.

The V and J genes are TRBV28 and TRBJ2-5; TRBD2 matches at 9 bases. CDR1 is MDHEN and CDR2 is SYDVKM in the germline V gene. The CDR3 runs 16 residues. With V trimmed by 7 bases and J by 5 bases, 14 bases remained unmatched. CDR3 region: CASILGSGSPRETQYF. CDR3 nucleotides: TGTGCCAGCATCTTAGGTAGCGGGAGCCCCAGGGAGACCCAGTACTTC.

CDR3 sequence (DNA): TGTGCCACCAGCAGAGAGAGAGGGGCCAACGTCCTGACTTTC. Protein sequence: CATSRERGANVLTF. The J gene is TRBJ2-6, the V gene TRBV15, with D uncertain. Trimming took off 0 bases at V and 4 bases at J, with 4 bases between the two ends. The germline gives CDR1 LNHNV, CDR2 YYDKDF (reference sequence). The CDR3 contains 14 residues. Full variable domain (missing parts from reference TRBV15 and TRBJ2-6): DAMVIQNPRYQVTQFGKPVTLSCSQTLNHNVMYWYQQKSSQAPKLLFHYYDKDFNNEADTPDNFQSRRPNTSFCFLDIRSPGLGDTAMYLCATSRERGANVLTFGAGSRLTVL.

The gene calls are TRBV7-9 and TRBJ2-7; no definite D call. The CDR3 contains 14 residues. Germline CDR1 is SEHNR and CDR2 is FQNEAQ (reference sequence). Trimming left V 5 bases short and J 0 bases short, with 11 bases between. The DNA of the CDR3 is TGTGCCAGCAGCCCGGCAGGCCCCTCCTACGAGCAGTACTTC. The encoded protein is CASSPAGPSYEQYF.

The gene calls are TRBV10-3 and TRBJ1-1, with TRBD1 identical over 7 bases. Germline V gives CDR1 ENHRY, CDR2 SYGVKD. CDR3 length: 14 residues. V gave up 4 bases and J gave up 6 bases; unmatched junction bases: 8. The CDR3 loop reads CAISVGRGGAEAFF. The CDR3 region has the DNA TGTGCCATCAGTGTGGGCAGGGGGGGGGCTGAAGCTTTCTTT.

The V call is TRBV2, the J call TRBJ2-5; 7 bases fit TRBD2. The V and J ends lost 4 bases and 5 bases, in that order; junction bases with no gene match: 4. Per the germline V gene, CDR1 is SNHLY and CDR2 is FYNNEI. CDR3 length equals 13 residues. The chain's CDR3 is CASSGTRFETQYF. The CDR3 DNA sequence: TGTGCCAGCAGTGGGACTAGATTCGAGACCCAGTACTTC.

The V gene is TRBV10-2, the J gene TRBJ1-5; 8 nucleotides line up with TRBD1. CDR1 and CDR2 from the germline V gene are WSHSY and SAAADI. J was trimmed by 11 bases and V by 4 bases; bases with no gene match: 4. CDR3 length equals 12 residues. This chain's CDR3 is CASSASQGAQHF. The CDR3 DNA is TGCGCCAGCAGTGCTTCACAGGGGGCCCAGCATTTT.

This rearrangement joins TRBV7-2 to TRBJ1-2, with a weak D call TRBD1 (6 bases). Germline V gives CDR1 SGHTA, CDR2 FQGNSA. The CDR3 has 14 amino acids. Trimming cost V 5 bases and J 4 bases, with 14 bases left between them. The CDR3 bases are TGTGCCAGCAGCCAAAGGAGGGGGAGCTATGGCTACACCTTC. Residues: CASSQRRGSYGYTF.

This clonotype was seen only a few times. CDR3 sequence reads: CSARQVSYEQYF. CDR3 coding DNA: TGCAGTGCTAGACAGGTCTCCTACGAGCAGTACTTC. The genes are TRBV20-1 and TRBJ2-7, with unresolved D. The CDR3 has 12 residues. The ends were cut back, 2 bases at V and 0 bases at J, with 5 bases in the middle. The germline CDR1 and CDR2 sequences are DFQATT and SNEGSKA (reference sequence).

This clonotype turned up a few times. The rearrangement links TRBV9 to TRBJ1-2; D might be TRBD1 (5 bases). The length of the CDR3 is 15 residues. The germline gives CDR1 SGDLS, CDR2 YYNGEE. The V gene lost 5 bases and the J gene lost 8 bases, with 22 bases spanning the gap. The CDR3 loop reads CASSYSGRLVLGYTF. CDR3 coding DNA: TGTGCCAGCAGTTATTCGGGACGGTTAGTCTTAGGCTACACCTTC.

This clonotype was detected many times. The chain employs TRBV20-1 and TRBJ1-4, with D possibly TRBD1 on 5 matching bases. The CDR3 sequence is 12 residues long. The germline V gene encodes CDR1 DFQATT and CDR2 SNEGSKA (reference sequence). V was clipped by 6 bases and J by 8 bases, with 13 bases between them. The CDR3 protein is CSAQDGGEKLFF. CDR3 bases: TGCAGTGCCCAAGATGGGGGAGAAAAACTGTTTTTT.

This clonotype was seen ten or more times. The J gene is TRBJ2-7, the V gene TRBV29-1; D call uncertain. The CDR3 consists of 12 residues. The V and J ends lost 4 bases and 3 bases respectively, with 10 bases between them. Germline CDR1 is SQVTM and CDR2 is ANQGSEA. The CDR3 spells CSVGGEDYEQYF. CDR3 bases: TGCAGCGTTGGAGGCGAGGACTACGAGCAGTACTTC.

In its sample, this clonotype was seen a few times. This chain connects TRBV9 to TRBJ2-7; 8 bases agree with TRBD2. The J segment lost 7 bases and the V segment lost 0 bases, leaving 12 bases of the junction unmatched. Germline V gene sequence: CDR1 SGDLS, CDR2 YYNGEE. The CDR3 sequence is 16 residues long. The CDR3 sequence is CASSVGGDGRAGEQYF. DNA of the CDR3: TGTGCCAGCAGCGTAGGAGGGGACGGGAGGGCAGGAGAGCAGTACTTC.

A word on this clonotype: This likely comes from a read error, as the CDR3 has no conserved phenylalanine or tryptophan at its end. J is TRBJ2-5 and V is TRBV25-1; possible D gene TRBD1, 6 bases. Trimming cost V 7 bases and J 0 bases, with 18 bases left between them. Germline CDR1 reads MGHDK; CDR2 reads SYGVNS. The length of the CDR3 is 16 residues. CDR3 coding DNA: TGTGCCAGCACCCCCCAGAGCAGGGGAGACCAAGAGACCCAGTACCTC. This codes for CASTPQSRGDQETQYL.

With respect to this clonotype: A much larger clone is a single base away; this may be a read error. The chain is built from TRBV24-1 and TRBJ1-1; 7 positions match TRBD1. The CDR3 runs to 12 residues. CDR1 is KGHDR and CDR2 is SFDVKD in the germline V gene. The CDR3 loop is CATSGGGTEALF. CDR3 nucleotide sequence: TGTGCCACCAGTGGAGGGGGCACTGAAGCTCTCTTT.

This clonotype was recorded at least ten times. V is TRBV29-1 and J is TRBJ2-7; tentatively, D is TRBD1 (6 bases). The germline V gene encodes CDR1 SQVTM and CDR2 ANQGSEA. The V end was cut by 6 bases, the J end by 1 base, with 10 bases between. CDR3 length: 12 residues. CDR3 nucleotides: TGCAGCGTCACTGACAGGTCCTACGAGCAGTACTTC. It translates to CSVTDRSYEQYF.